This T cell receptor (beta chain) was profiled in a study of Graves' ophthalmopathy and Graves' hyperthyroidism. Overall study findings and caveats: Blood samples also showed most expanded thyroid clonotypes exceeding 0.001 frequency.

V was cut by 0 bases and J by 2 bases, with 12 bases left in between. In germline, CDR1 is SGDLS, CDR2 YYNGEE. CDR3 length equals 16 residues. This clonotype was counted ten times or more. Its specificity is not known. The authors amplified TCR beta CDR3 regions from RNA transcripts. The authors performed first-round RT-PCR with HTBI primers and then a second-round multiplex PCR. A single record per CDR3 protein comes from TCRdb applying MiXCR to the multiplex PCR reads. The sample holds 350,000 to 400,000 distinct CDR3 sequences, 18% seen once. Reliance was placed on clinical symptoms, serum thyroxine, TRAb, thyroid ultrasound and orbital computed tomography for diagnosis.

This receptor was obtained from a woman aged 18-30 years with Graves' ophthalmopathy. The chain joins TRBV9 to TRBJ1-5, with a possible D match to TRBD1 (6 bases). The sequenced sample was peripheral blood. The chain's CDR3 is CASSVDPGAGNQPQHF. CDR3 in DNA: TGTGCCAGCAGCGTAGACCCGGGGGCCGGCAATCAGCCCCAGCATTTT. The complete variable domain, with remaining parts taken from reference TRBV9 and TRBJ1-5, reads DSGVTQTPKHLITATGQRVTLRCSPRSGDLSVYWYQQSLDQGLQFLIQYYNGEERAKGNILERFSAQQFPDLHSELNLSSLELGDSALYFCASSVDPGAGNQPQHFGDGTRLSIL.